Below, 25 T cell receptor beta chains from the same sample are listed, as sequenced in a study of EBV T-cell therapy then PD-1 blockade in nasopharyngeal carcinoma. As to treatment: AdE1-LMPpoly-expanded autologous EBV-specific T-cell therapy followed by anti-PD-1 nivolumab. Which antigens these TCRs recognize remains unknown. Clones were read by immunoSEQ multiplex PCR, and TCRdb kept only the in-frame ones, dropping some. The sample comprises around 23,000 clones, 84% of which are singletons, and more than 25% rests with the top ten. The input for sequencing was CD8+ T cells from blood, taken at approximately day 64 from a patient whose treatment included autologous EBV-specific T cells and nivolumab. The receptors stem from a middle-aged man with nasopharyngeal carcinoma.

This chain connects TRBV12-3 or TRBV12-4 to TRBJ1-1, with D unresolved. V was shortened by 2 bases and J by 1 base, with 5 bases between the two germline ends. The CDR3 is made up of 13 amino acids. Written as DNA, the CDR3 is TGTGCCAGCAGTTTATGGGAGAACACTGAAGCTTTCTTT. Its protein product is CASSLWENTEAFF.

This chain joins TRBV9 and TRBJ2-5, with 8 bases matching TRBD2. The CDR3 consists of 15 residues. Germline assignment: CDR1 SGDLS and CDR2 YYNGEE. V was pared by 4 bases and J by 5 bases, with 10 bases of the junction left unmatched. CDR3 coding DNA: TGTGCCAGCAGCATATCCGGGACTAGTCGGGAGACCCAGTACTTC. Its translation is CASSISGTSRETQYF.

J is TRBJ2-3 and V is TRBV6-4; D not resolved. The germline gives CDR1 MRHNA, CDR2 SNTAGT. The CDR3 has 13 residues. Trimming removed 0 bases from V and 8 bases from J, with 9 bases in between. This CDR3 is CASSDSAHGTQYF. DNA for the CDR3: TGTGCCAGCAGTGACTCGGCCCACGGTACGCAGTATTTT.

Concerning this clone itself: Other nucleotide sequences from this sample produce the same CDR3. The chain links TRBV5-5 to TRBJ1-2; a weak D match, TRBD1 (6 bases). V lost 2 bases and J 5 bases, leaving 19 bases between the germline ends. This CDR3 spans 16 amino acids. In germline, CDR1 is SGHKS, CDR2 YYEKEE (reference sequence). DNA of the CDR3: TGTGCCAGCAGCTTAAAAGGGGGTGCCCGGGGGTATGGCTACACCTTC. It specifies CASSLKGGARGYGYTF.

For the CDR3, the DNA is TGTGCCAGCAGTTTTTGGGGGGGGAGCGATTCACCCCTCCACTTT. This gives the protein CASSFWGGSDSPLHF. V is TRBV6-5 and J is TRBJ1-6; possibly TRBD1 for D (5 bases). CDR3 length equals 15 residues. Germline V gene lookup returns CDR1 MNHEY and CDR2 SVGAGI. Deletions cut 4 bases from V and 8 bases from J, with 15 bases between.

This chain joins TRBV27 and TRBJ2-3; 8 bases are a match to TRBD2. The junction had 14 bases not matched to a gene; V was cut back by 0 bases and J by 3 bases. This CDR3 is built from 19 residues. The germline gives CDR1 MNHEY, CDR2 SMNVEV (reference sequence). The CDR3 region has the DNA TGTGCCAGCAGTTTATCTTGGCTAGCGGGCAGATCCGGAACAGATACGCAGTATTTT. Translated, it gives CASSLSWLAGRSGTDTQYF.

The V call is TRBV27, the J call TRBJ2-1, with 11 bases lining up with TRBD1. CDR1 and CDR2 (germline): MNHEY, SMNVEV (reference sequence). Trimming cost V 0 bases and J 4 bases; bases outside gene matches: 2. The CDR3 runs to 16 residues. CDR3 loop: CASSLSDRGQYNEQFF. The CDR3 DNA reads as TGTGCCAGCAGTTTATCGGACAGGGGGCAGTACAATGAGCAGTTCTTC.

The chain combines TRBV10-3 with TRBJ2-3; TRBD2 agrees at 12 bases. V shed 6 bases, J shed 3 bases, and the junction held 4 bases outside the gene matches. Germline lookup yields CDR1 ENHRY and CDR2 SYGVKD. The CDR3 has 15 amino acids. The CDR3 region has the DNA TGTGCCATCAGCGGGACTAGCGGGTTAACAGATACGCAGTATTTT. Translated: CAISGTSGLTDTQYF.

This sequence joins TRBV10-3 and TRBJ1-1, with 9 bases fitting TRBD1. The junction had 7 bases not matched to a gene; V was cut back by 3 bases and J by 2 bases. Per the germline V gene, CDR1 is ENHRY and CDR2 is SYGVKD. There are 16 residues in the CDR3. The CDR3 reads CAISDLTGGGNTEAFF. The CDR3 DNA follows: TGTGCCATCAGTGACCTGACAGGGGGAGGTAACACTGAAGCTTTCTTT.

This sequence joins TRBV6-2 or TRBV6-3 and TRBJ2-3, with D perhaps assigned TRBD1 or TRBD2 (5 bases each). CDR3 length: 14 residues. V lost 6 bases, J lost 2 bases, and 12 bases lay in between. Germline loops: CDR1 MNHEY, CDR2 SVGEGT. This CDR3 reads CASSLGADTDTQYF. CDR3 sequence (DNA): TGTGCCAGCAGCCTCGGGGCAGACACAGATACGCAGTATTTT.

The V call is TRBV7-9, the J call TRBJ1-4; no clear D gene. V was pared by 1 base and J by 1 base, with 10 bases between. Per the germline V gene, CDR1 is SEHNR and CDR2 is FQNEAQ (reference sequence). The CDR3 runs to 16 residues. CDR3 DNA: TGTGCCAGCAGCTTAGGGCAAACAGAAACTAATGAAAAACTGTTTTTT. Translating it yields CASSLGQTETNEKLFF.

The chain is built from TRBV6-5 and TRBJ1-5; the D is unclear. The CDR3 is 13 residues long. The ends were cut back, 10 bases at V and 4 bases at J, with 14 bases in the middle. Germline CDR1 and CDR2: MNHEY and SVGAGI. CDR3 amino acids: CAILDSSNQPQHF. As DNA, the CDR3 is TGTGCCATCCTGGACTCCTCAAATCAGCCCCAGCATTTT.

The V and J genes are TRBV19 and TRBJ1-6; D is undetermined. Germline V gene lookup returns CDR1 LNHDA and CDR2 SQIVND (reference sequence). Trimming shortened V by 5 bases and J by 1 base, and 15 bases separated the two germline ends. This CDR3 region has 17 residues. CDR3 residues: CASSLYLTESYNSPLHF. DNA of the CDR3: TGTGCCAGTAGTTTATACCTGACCGAGTCCTATAATTCACCCCTCCACTTT.

The gene calls are TRBV4-2 and TRBJ2-1, with a tentative D call TRBD2 (7 bases). Germline-derived CDR1 and CDR2 are LGHNA and YNFKEQ. CDR3 length equals 16 residues. V gave up 6 bases and J gave up 1 base, with 16 bases separating them. CDR3 amino acids: CASSPSGGRSYNEQFF. CDR3 in DNA: TGTGCCAGCAGTCCCTCCGGGGGGCGATCCTACAATGAGCAGTTCTTC.

The CDR3 here is CASSYIGQGANEQYF. In nucleotides, the CDR3 is TGTGCCAGCAGTTACATCGGACAGGGGGCGAACGAGCAGTACTTC. J is TRBJ2-7 and V is TRBV6-6, with 11 bases matching TRBD1. Germline loops: CDR1 MNHNY, CDR2 SVGAGI (reference sequence). The CDR3 is 15 amino acids. The junction had 5 bases not matched to a gene; V was cut back by 2 bases and J by 5 bases.

The chain links TRBV4-1 to TRBJ2-3; TRBD2 aligns across 10 bases. The CDR3 contains 16 residues. CDR1 is MGHRA, CDR2 YSYEKL, per germline. V was clipped by 1 base and J by 1 base; unmatched bases: 2. CDR3 DNA sequence: TGCGCCAGCAGCCAAGCAGCGGGGGGGGGCACAGATACGCAGTATTTT. Amino acids: CASSQAAGGGTDTQYF.

The V and J genes are TRBV2 and TRBJ2-7; no clear D gene. Trimming removed 6 bases at V and 4 bases at J, with 4 bases between. The CDR3 length is 10 residues. Per germline, CDR1 SNHLY and CDR2 FYNNEI. CDR3 region: CASRGYEQYF. CDR3 DNA: TGTGCCAGCAGAGGGTACGAGCAGTACTTC.

The chain combines TRBV9 with TRBJ1-2; D is perhaps TRBD1 (6 bases). The CDR3 loop spans 14 amino acids. Germline CDR1 reads SGDLS; CDR2 reads YYNGEE. Trimming took off 0 bases at V and 5 bases at J, with 11 bases between the two ends. This CDR3 reads CASSVGNREYGYTF. The CDR3 DNA follows: TGTGCCAGCAGCGTAGGGAACAGGGAGTATGGCTACACCTTC.

This chain uses TRBV11-2 with TRBJ2-6; perhaps TRBD1 as D (6 bases). This CDR3 has 17 amino acids. Trimming stripped 8 bases from V and 3 bases from J, with 20 bases between. Per germline, CDR1 SGHAT and CDR2 FQNNGV. The CDR3 reads CASLGAGMNFGANVLTF. DNA of the CDR3: TGTGCCAGCTTGGGGGCAGGGATGAATTTTGGGGCCAACGTCCTGACTTTC.

This sequence joins TRBV4-1 and TRBJ1-1; 8 positions agree with TRBD1. This CDR3 has 12 amino acids. Germline V CDR1 and CDR2: MGHRA, YSYEKL. With V trimmed by 3 bases and J by 8 bases, 2 bases remained unmatched. CDR3 loop: CASSHGDREAFF. As DNA, the CDR3 is TGCGCCAGCAGCCATGGGGACAGGGAAGCTTTCTTT.

This sequence joins TRBV7-6 and TRBJ2-3, with D tentatively TRBD2 (5 bases). Trimming shortened V by 4 bases and J by 6 bases, and 20 bases separated the two germline ends. CDR1 is SGHVS and CDR2 is FNYEAQ in the germline V gene. This CDR3 is 16 amino acids long. For the CDR3, the DNA is TGTGCCAGCAGCTCTTTAGTCCCCGCCGGGGAGGATACGCAGTATTTT. It yields the protein CASSSLVPAGEDTQYF.

The chain uses TRBV5-6 and TRBJ2-1; no clear D. Germline V gives CDR1 SGHDT, CDR2 YYEEEE. V lost 0 bases to trimming and J lost 6 bases, with 7 bases between them. The CDR3 spans 13 residues. In DNA form, the CDR3 reads TGTGCCAGCAGCTTGGGGGGTATCAATGAGCAGTTCTTC. Its protein product is CASSLGGINEQFF.

The rearrangement joins TRBV9 to TRBJ2-3; D call uncertain. The germline V gene has CDR1 SGDLS and CDR2 YYNGEE. V shed 0 bases and J shed 0 bases, with 8 bases lying between them. The CDR3 runs to 15 residues. This chain's CDR3 is CASSVDGASTDTQYF. CDR3 sequence (DNA): TGTGCCAGCAGCGTAGACGGTGCTAGCACAGATACGCAGTATTTT.

This chain uses TRBV4-1 with TRBJ1-6; D unresolved. This CDR3 region has 15 residues. Trimming took off 1 base at V and 4 bases at J, with 8 bases between the two ends. Per germline, CDR1 MGHRA and CDR2 YSYEKL. This CDR3 reads CASSQGRGYNSPLHF. CDR3 in DNA: TGCGCCAGCAGCCAAGGACGAGGTTATAATTCACCCCTCCACTTT.

This sequence joins TRBV2 and TRBJ1-6; D unclear. CDR3 length: 15 residues. V was pared by 1 base and J by 3 bases, with 7 bases between. CDR1 and CDR2 (germline): SNHLY, FYNNEI. The CDR3 DNA follows: TGTGCCAGCAGTGAAGGTCGGGGCTATAATTCACCCCTCCACTTT. The encoded protein is CASSEGRGYNSPLHF.